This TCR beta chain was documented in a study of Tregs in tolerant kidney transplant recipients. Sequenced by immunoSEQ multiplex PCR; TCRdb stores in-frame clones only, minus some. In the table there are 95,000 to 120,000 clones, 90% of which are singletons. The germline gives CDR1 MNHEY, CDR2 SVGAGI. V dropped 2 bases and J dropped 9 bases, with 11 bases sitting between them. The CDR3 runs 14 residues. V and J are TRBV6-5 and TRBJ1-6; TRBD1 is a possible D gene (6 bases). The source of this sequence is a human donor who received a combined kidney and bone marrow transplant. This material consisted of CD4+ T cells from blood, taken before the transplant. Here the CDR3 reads CASSYTGKTSPLHF. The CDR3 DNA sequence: TGTGCCAGCAGTTACACAGGGAAAACTTCACCCCTCCACTTT.